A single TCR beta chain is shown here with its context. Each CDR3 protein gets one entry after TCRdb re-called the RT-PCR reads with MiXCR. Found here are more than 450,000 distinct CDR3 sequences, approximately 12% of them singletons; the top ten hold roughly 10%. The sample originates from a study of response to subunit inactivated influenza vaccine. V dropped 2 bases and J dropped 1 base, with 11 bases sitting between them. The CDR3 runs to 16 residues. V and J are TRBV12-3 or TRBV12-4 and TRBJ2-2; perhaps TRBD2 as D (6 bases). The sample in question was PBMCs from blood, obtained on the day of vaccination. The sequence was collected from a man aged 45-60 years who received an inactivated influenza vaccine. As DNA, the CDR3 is TGTGCCAGCAGTTTATGGAGGGAATGGAACACCGGGGAGCTGTTTTTT. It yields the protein CASSLWREWNTGELFF.